One TCR beta chain is described in this entry. Sequencing was performed with immunoSEQ multiplex PCR; in TCRdb, only in-frame clones are kept and a portion is missing. The sample includes about 81,000 clones, about four fifths of them seen just once. The source of the sample is a study of blood T cell repertoires in COVID-19. Germline CDR1 and CDR2: SGHVS and FQNEAQ. The length of the CDR3 is 16 residues. V gave up 3 bases and J gave up 0 bases, with 12 bases separating them. The sequencing input was peripheral blood. The rearrangement joins TRBV7-8 to TRBJ1-5; D is unclear. The receptor was isolated from a human donor in a cohort sampled during active COVID-19. The CDR3 here is CASSFSHSYSNQPQHF. Written as DNA, the CDR3 is TGTGCCAGCAGCTTCTCCCACAGTTATAGCAATCAGCCCCAGCATTTT.